This T cell receptor beta chain was found in a study of regulatory T cells in long-lasting Graves disease. Study-wide results and limits: The number of shared public clonotypes was higher in persistent patients (around 2,700) than new patients (roughly 970).

In this sample, this clonotype turned up a few times. Its specificity is not known. Specified time point: newly diagnosed GD, antithyroid drugs for less than 3 months. TCR sequences were obtained from RNA taken from PBMCs. Trimming removed 2 bases from V and 6 bases from J, with 9 bases in between. CDR3 length: 13 amino acids. The germline gives CDR1 MNHEY, CDR2 SMNVEV (reference sequence). Building the TCR beta libraries relied on iRepertoire HTBI primers, and CDR3 regions underwent Arm-PCR. Authors' data handling: Samples collectively showed 60 to 75 TRBV and about 15 TRBJ segments. TCRdb redid the calling of the multiplex PCR reads with MiXCR, one entry per CDR3 protein. The authors' filters were not applied to this entry. The profile shows about 420,000 distinct CDR3 sequences, 16% of them singletons. The same specimen was also included in a second study, on T cells in Graves' hyperthyroidism and ophthalmopathy. According to that study: Lactation, pregnancy, other autoimmune disease or uncontrolled infection excluded patients. Ophthalmopathy got predicted by the model a median about six months before its onset.

This receptor was taken from a woman aged 18-30 years with Graves disease. The specimen was peripheral blood mononuclear cells (PBMCs), collected at new diagnosis, from a patient treated with antithyroid drugs. The rearrangement uses TRBV27 and TRBJ2-3; D is ambiguous. CDR3 nucleotides: TGTGCCAGCAGTTTACTAGAGGATGATACGCAGTATTTT. Its translation: CASSLLEDDTQYF.